A selection of T cell receptor beta chains follows, all from one sample in a study of identical twins. MiXCR, run by TCRdb on the 5' RACE reads, gives a single entry per CDR3 protein. The repertoire holds a few hundred thousand distinct CDR3 sequences, roughly 26% seen once, with 2.9% in the top ten. In addition, the sample was reused for a study of T cells expressing NK-cell markers.

Sequencing was carried out using CD4+ T cells sorted from blood. The source of these receptors is a young woman in good health. CDR3s include the opening cysteine and the closing phenylalanine or tryptophan. Each record gives: D gene, J gene, clone size, V gene, CDR3 protein, CDR3 DNA. The D gene is left open where the match is weak. Size is stated for part of the rows, as once, few or many counts, or as a class when the clone is expanded.

D: TRBD2
J: TRBJ2-7
size: few
V: TRBV28
CDR3: CASNGLAGGTMYEQYF
DNA: TGTGCCAGCAACGGACTAGCGGGAGGGACTATGTACGAGCAGTACTTC

D: TRBD1
J: TRBJ1-2
size: -
V: TRBV5-4
CDR3: CASSASDRGHGYTF
DNA: TGTGCCAGCAGCGCTTCGGACAGGGGGCATGGCTACACCTTC

D: TRBD2
J: TRBJ2-5
size: few
V: TRBV12-3/TRBV12-4
CDR3: CASRLTSGQETQYF
DNA: TGTGCCAGCAGACTTACTAGCGGCCAAGAGACCCAGTACTTC

D: TRBD1
J: TRBJ1-2
size: -
V: TRBV7-9
CDR3: CASSLNRGMGSNYGYTF
DNA: TGTGCCAGCAGCTTAAACAGGGGTATGGGGAGCAACTATGGCTACACCTTC

D: TRBD2
J: TRBJ2-2
size: -
V: TRBV4-3
CDR3: CASSQASGRNTGELFF
DNA: TGCGCCAGCAGCCAAGCTAGCGGGAGGAACACCGGGGAGCTGTTTTTT

D: TRBD2
J: TRBJ2-1
size: -
V: TRBV2
CDR3: CASSRGLVSGDEQFF
DNA: TGTGCCAGCAGTCGGGGACTAGTAAGTGGCGATGAGCAGTTCTTC

D: -
J: TRBJ1-3
size: few
V: TRBV6-1
CDR3: CASSPRTVNSGNTIYF
DNA: TGTGCCAGCAGTCCTCGGACAGTCAACTCTGGAAACACCATATATTTT

D: TRBD1
J: TRBJ1-1
size: -
V: TRBV10-3
CDR3: CAISGTGSSEAFF
DNA: TGTGCCATCAGTGGGACAGGGTCGTCTGAAGCTTTCTTT

D: -
J: TRBJ1-2
size: many
V: TRBV5-1
CDR3: CASSLELRLYGYTF
DNA: TGCGCCAGCAGCTTGGAGTTGAGGCTCTATGGCTACACCTTC

D: -
J: TRBJ2-2
size: -
V: TRBV7-9
CDR3: CASSSRGLSTGELFF
DNA: TGTGCCAGCAGCAGTCGGGGCCTAAGCACCGGGGAGCTGTTTTTT

D: -
J: TRBJ1-6
size: few
V: TRBV5-5
CDR3: CASSLRRFGAQGSPLHF
DNA: TGTGCCAGCAGCTTACGACGGTTTGGGGCGCAGGGTTCACCCCTCCACTTT

D: -
J: TRBJ2-3
size: -
V: TRBV7-3
CDR3: CASSWRGLGTDTQYF
DNA: TGTGCCAGCAGCTGGAGGGGGCTCGGCACAGATACGCAGTATTTT

D: -
J: TRBJ1-2
size: -
V: TRBV7-9
CDR3: CASSLRASYTF
DNA: TGTGCCAGCAGCTTACGGGCTAGCTACACCTTC

D: -
J: TRBJ2-3
size: few
V: TRBV7-7
CDR3: CASKGEGMTQYF
DNA: TGTGCCAGCAAGGGTGAGGGAATGACGCAGTATTTT

D: TRBD1
J: TRBJ2-1
size: -
V: TRBV5-1
CDR3: CASRARLGQGNEQFF
DNA: TGCGCCAGCAGAGCTAGATTGGGACAGGGGAATGAGCAGTTCTTC

D: -
J: TRBJ2-5
size: -
V: TRBV20-1
CDR3: CSANKRGLQETQYF
DNA: TGCAGTGCAAATAAAAGAGGCCTCCAAGAGACCCAGTACTTC

D: TRBD2
J: TRBJ2-3
size: -
V: TRBV9
CDR3: CASSLDSGGTDTQYF
DNA: TGTGCCAGCAGCCTAGATAGCGGGGGCACAGATACGCAGTATTTT

D: -
J: TRBJ2-1
size: -
V: TRBV20-1
CDR3: CSATFPTSRSANEQFF
DNA: TGCAGTGCTACATTCCCAACTTCTAGAAGTGCCAATGAGCAGTTCTTC

D: -
J: TRBJ2-7
size: -
V: TRBV7-9
CDR3: CASSRPALIPVQYF
DNA: TGTGCCAGCAGCCGCCCGGCCCTAATCCCCGTGCAGTACTTC

D: -
J: TRBJ2-7
size: few
V: TRBV7-9
CDR3: CASSFGTPSQQYF
DNA: TGTGCCAGCAGCTTCGGGACACCGTCCCAGCAGTACTTC

D: -
J: TRBJ2-7
size: few
V: TRBV20-1
CDR3: CSAIRGPSGEQYF
DNA: TGCAGTGCAATTCGGGGGCCCTCGGGCGAGCAGTACTTC

D: -
J: TRBJ2-1
size: -
V: TRBV29-1
CDR3: CSVRGGGSYNEQFF
DNA: TGCAGCGTTCGGGGCGGAGGCTCCTACAATGAGCAGTTCTTC

D: -
J: TRBJ2-3
size: -
V: TRBV7-2
CDR3: CASSLNVGDADTQYF
DNA: TGTGCCAGCAGCTTAAATGTGGGAGACGCAGATACGCAGTATTTT

D: -
J: TRBJ1-3
size: many
V: TRBV12-3/TRBV12-4
CDR3: CASQRVSGSGNTIYF
DNA: TGTGCCAGCCAAAGGGTGTCAGGCTCTGGAAACACCATATATTTT

D: -
J: TRBJ1-6
size: -
V: TRBV6-1
CDR3: CASGITVTESPLHF
DNA: TGTGCCAGCGGAATCACAGTCACGGAGTCACCCCTCCACTTT

D: -
J: TRBJ2-1
size: few
V: TRBV29-1
CDR3: CSVEDFVQTYNEQFF
DNA: TGCAGCGTTGAAGATTTCGTCCAGACCTACAATGAGCAGTTCTTC

D: -
J: TRBJ2-1
size: few
V: TRBV20-1
CDR3: CSAKDSIRGNEQFF
DNA: TGCAGTGCTAAGGACAGTATAAGGGGCAATGAGCAGTTCTTC

D: -
J: TRBJ1-1
size: few
V: TRBV6-5
CDR3: CASYGNTEAFF
DNA: TGTGCCAGCTATGGGAACACTGAAGCTTTCTTT

D: -
J: TRBJ1-1
size: -
V: TRBV14
CDR3: CASSSRGLMNTEAFF
DNA: TGTGCCAGCAGCTCTCGAGGACTCATGAACACTGAAGCTTTCTTT

D: TRBD1
J: TRBJ2-2
size: few
V: TRBV20-1
CDR3: CSASGQGAPNTGELFF
DNA: TGCAGTGCCTCGGGACAGGGGGCTCCGAACACCGGGGAGCTGTTTTTT

D: TRBD1
J: TRBJ2-5
size: -
V: TRBV5-1
CDR3: CASSYSPGQQETQYF
DNA: TGCGCCAGCAGCTACTCCCCGGGACAGCAAGAGACCCAGTACTTC

D: -
J: TRBJ1-1
size: few
V: TRBV12-3/TRBV12-4
CDR3: CASSYEMGPNTEAFF
DNA: TGTGCCAGCAGTTATGAAATGGGCCCGAACACTGAAGCTTTCTTT

D: TRBD2
J: TRBJ2-7
size: -
V: TRBV20-1
CDR3: CSASSSGGNEQYF
DNA: TGCAGTGCTAGCTCTAGCGGGGGAAACGAGCAGTACTTC

D: -
J: TRBJ2-4
size: many
V: TRBV20-1
CDR3: CSARDPLVAKNIQYF
DNA: TGCAGTGCTAGAGATCCGCTAGTAGCCAAAAACATTCAGTACTTC

D: -
J: TRBJ2-1
size: -
V: TRBV20-1
CDR3: CSARDRLQSNEQFF
DNA: TGCAGTGCTAGAGATCGCTTACAATCTAATGAGCAGTTCTTC

D: -
J: TRBJ2-3
size: few
V: TRBV7-3
CDR3: CASSFGLADTQYF
DNA: TGTGCCAGCAGCTTCGGGCTAGCAGATACGCAGTATTTT

D: -
J: TRBJ2-3
size: few
V: TRBV3-1
CDR3: CASSQNPDTQYF
DNA: TGTGCCAGCAGCCAAAACCCAGATACGCAGTATTTT

D: -
J: TRBJ2-1
size: -
V: TRBV30
CDR3: CAWSVEGRYNEQFF
DNA: TGTGCCTGGAGTGTGGAGGGGAGGTACAATGAGCAGTTCTTC

D: -
J: TRBJ1-1
size: -
V: TRBV10-3
CDR3: CAIRGDRGDTEAFF
DNA: TGTGCCATCAGGGGGGATAGGGGAGACACTGAAGCTTTCTTT

D: -
J: TRBJ2-7
size: few
V: TRBV10-3
CDR3: CAIGTGSYEQYF
DNA: TGTGCCATCGGTACAGGGTCCTACGAGCAGTACTTC

D: -
J: TRBJ1-1
size: -
V: TRBV20-1
CDR3: CSARAPSEAFF
DNA: TGCAGTGCTAGGGCCCCGTCAGAAGCTTTCTTT

D: -
J: TRBJ2-7
size: -
V: TRBV6-6
CDR3: CATLGAVAYEQYF
DNA: TGTGCTACCTTGGGGGCGGTAGCCTACGAGCAGTACTTC

D: TRBD1
J: TRBJ2-7
size: few
V: TRBV6-2/TRBV6-3
CDR3: CASRMTGSAYEQYF
DNA: TGTGCCAGCAGAATGACAGGGTCTGCCTACGAGCAGTACTTC

D: TRBD1
J: TRBJ2-5
size: -
V: TRBV27
CDR3: CASSFNRGETQYF
DNA: TGTGCCAGCAGTTTTAACAGGGGAGAGACCCAGTACTTC

D: TRBD2
J: TRBJ2-2
size: few
V: TRBV20-1
CDR3: CSAREQRGPGELFF
DNA: TGCAGTGCTAGAGAGCAGCGGGGTCCCGGGGAGCTGTTTTTT

D: -
J: TRBJ2-5
size: -
V: TRBV7-9
CDR3: CASSLEPRSGSQYF
DNA: TGTGCCAGCAGCTTAGAACCCAGGTCAGGATCCCAGTACTTC

D: TRBD2
J: TRBJ2-1
size: few
V: TRBV7-9
CDR3: CASSSRTSGSAYNEQFF
DNA: TGTGCCAGCAGCTCAAGGACTAGCGGGAGTGCCTACAATGAGCAGTTCTTC

D: TRBD2
J: TRBJ2-3
size: -
V: TRBV5-1
CDR3: CASSLGALAGYTDTQYF
DNA: TGCGCCAGCAGCTTGGGCGCCCTAGCGGGGTACACAGATACGCAGTATTTT

D: -
J: TRBJ1-2
size: -
V: TRBV6-5
CDR3: CASSRLNYGYTF
DNA: TGTGCCAGCAGCCGACTCAACTATGGCTACACCTTC

D: TRBD2
J: TRBJ2-3
size: -
V: TRBV7-2
CDR3: CASSFALAGQSTDTQYF
DNA: TGTGCCAGCAGCTTCGCTCTAGCGGGACAGAGCACAGATACGCAGTATTTT

D: TRBD2
J: TRBJ2-3
size: -
V: TRBV20-1
CDR3: CSCSSTSGRTDTQYF
DNA: TGCAGTTGCTCCTCGACTAGCGGGAGGACAGATACGCAGTATTTT

D: -
J: TRBJ1-1
size: few
V: TRBV13
CDR3: CASSLTYGHTEAFF
DNA: TGTGCCAGCAGCCTAACTTATGGGCACACTGAAGCTTTCTTT

D: -
J: TRBJ2-2
size: -
V: TRBV12-3/TRBV12-4
CDR3: CASGFQTGELFF
DNA: TGTGCCAGCGGGTTTCAAACCGGGGAGCTGTTTTTT

D: TRBD2
J: TRBJ2-3
size: few
V: TRBV5-1
CDR3: CASSLASGGSTDTQYF
DNA: TGCGCCAGCAGCTTGGCCAGCGGGGGGAGCACAGATACGCAGTATTTT

D: -
J: TRBJ2-3
size: few
V: TRBV5-1
CDR3: CASSLVRGPDPDTQYF
DNA: TGCGCCAGCAGCTTGGTTCGGGGGCCCGACCCAGATACGCAGTATTTT

D: -
J: TRBJ2-4
size: -
V: TRBV3-1
CDR3: CASSHRVAKNIQYF
DNA: TGTGCCAGCAGCCATAGAGTAGCCAAAAACATTCAGTACTTC

D: -
J: TRBJ2-1
size: many
V: TRBV6-5
CDR3: CASSYSSGEYNEQFF
DNA: TGTGCCAGCAGTTACTCGTCCGGGGAATACAATGAGCAGTTCTTC

D: TRBD1
J: TRBJ2-1
size: few
V: TRBV6-5
CDR3: CASSYRTGWEEQFF
DNA: TGTGCCAGCAGTTACCGGACAGGGTGGGAAGAGCAGTTCTTC

D: TRBD1
J: TRBJ2-7
size: -
V: TRBV11-2
CDR3: CASSPGTGRQQYF
DNA: TGTGCCAGCAGCCCGGGGACAGGAAGACAGCAGTACTTC